A selection of T cell receptor beta chains follows, all from one sample in a study of T cells expressing NK-cell markers. TCRdb re-called the 5' RACE reads; one entry per CDR3 protein, DNA not given. The sample totals approximately 150,000 distinct CDR3 sequences. Sample: blood T cells: a sorted CD56 or NKG2C T cell subset, CD4+ or CD8+ T cells, or bulk PBMC T cells (not recorded which). The source is a man aged 18 to 29 in good health. Each CDR3 is given with its conserved first and last residue. Clone size is given for some rows only: seen once, a few or many times, or a class if the clone is expanded.

TRBJ2-1 TRBV29-1 - CSVEDTRGGGNEQFF
TRBJ1-1 TRBV27 - CASLGSWATEAFF
TRBJ2-1 TRBV29-1 - CSTLTGPSSYNEQFF
TRBJ2-1 TRBV20-1 - CSASSGSEGNEQFF
TRBJ2-3 TRBV9 - CASTGVAGGPATQYF
TRBJ2-1 TRBV14 - CASSQLGTGGRNEQFF
TRBJ2-7 TRBV3-1 - CASSQGTGVYEQYF
TRBJ2-7 TRBV13 - CASSSPGSYEQYF
TRBJ2-3 TRBV20-1 - CSARESELANTDTQYF
TRBJ2-2 TRBV14 - CASSQYSGPYTGELFF
TRBJ2-2 TRBV7-3 - CASSFAGSTNTGELFF
TRBJ2-5 TRBV7-9 - CASSDNRDIGETQYF
TRBJ1-1 TRBV5-1 - CASSGGLEAFF
TRBJ2-3 TRBV11-2 - CASSPARRHPDTQYF
TRBJ1-1 TRBV29-1 - CSAEGESGTEAFF
TRBJ1-6 TRBV28 - CASSSAVEANSPLHF
TRBJ2-3 TRBV11-1 - CASSDPSWGGDTQYF
TRBJ2-1 TRBV19 - CASSPRGGISYNEQFF
TRBJ1-1 TRBV10-2 large CASSDLQGLAFEAFF
TRBJ2-1 TRBV4-3 - CASSQTSGRSSYNEQFF
TRBJ2-1 TRBV7-2 - CASSLSGLAVDEQFF
TRBJ2-7 TRBV6-2/TRBV6-3 - CASSLQGYEQYF
TRBJ2-3 TRBV6-2/TRBV6-3 - CASSNLWTLTDTQYF
TRBJ2-1 TRBV5-1 - CASSLGGPGWTYNEQFF
TRBJ1-1 TRBV5-1 - CASSLTQSEAFF
TRBJ1-2 TRBV19 - CASKMATDYGYTF
TRBJ2-5 TRBV27 - CASRIRTGEVETQYF
TRBJ2-7 TRBV6-2/TRBV6-3 - CASSQSIRGRDEQYF
TRBJ2-3 TRBV5-4 - CASSSPVVAGRGNTQYF
TRBJ2-2 TRBV6-1 - CASSVESGSGELFF
TRBJ2-7 TRBV28 - CASRTRGDLTYEQYF
TRBJ2-2 TRBV15 - CATSRTSTTGELFF
TRBJ2-2 TRBV24-1 - CATSDFVRGVRTGELFF
TRBJ1-2 TRBV7-8 - CASSLARTAGNYGYTF
TRBJ2-7 TRBV11-2 - CASSLVPETPWSSYEQYF
TRBJ2-7 TRBV7-9 - CASSSKAGQSSYEQYF
TRBJ2-1 TRBV12-3/TRBV12-4 - CASSPRDLFPIHEQFF
TRBJ2-7 TRBV4-3 - CASARDSSYEQYF
TRBJ1-2 TRBV25-1 - CASSGSEVGGYTF
TRBJ2-1 TRBV14 - CASSQSWDITYNEQFF
TRBJ2-1 TRBV27 - CASSLRGGGIDYNEQFF
TRBJ1-1 TRBV24-1 - CATSGPGQGEAFF
TRBJ2-1 TRBV27 - CASKAEGIYNEQFF
TRBJ2-7 TRBV6-5 - CASSYSAGSYEQYF
TRBJ1-1 TRBV5-4 - CASSLAEGTEAFF
TRBJ1-1 TRBV19 - CASSIGGGTEAFF
TRBJ1-1 TRBV7-8 - CASNEGSAEAFF
TRBJ1-1 TRBV4-2 - CASSQDKGQGRGAFF
TRBJ2-5 TRBV20-1 - CSATPGLAGVGETQYF
TRBJ2-7 TRBV12-3/TRBV12-4 - CATAPGTGSYEQYF
TRBJ2-3 TRBV6-1 - CASSLGLAGTSGTQYF
TRBJ2-1 TRBV10-2 - CASRSPWTSGRYNEQFF
TRBJ2-3 TRBV15 - CATSRVRFGSVTDTQYF
TRBJ1-1 TRBV12-3/TRBV12-4 - CASIDRGNTEAFF
TRBJ1-2 TRBV2 - CASSRQGTDYGYTF
TRBJ2-6 TRBV7-9 - CASGGAGANVLTF
TRBJ2-1 TRBV7-6 - CASSPGTRGSNEQFF
TRBJ2-2 TRBV20-1 - CSLVGDTNTGELFF
TRBJ2-1 TRBV4-2 - CASSQGVTAGGPGNEQFF
TRBJ1-1 TRBV29-1 - CSVPRSYSEAFF